This T cell receptor beta chain was profiled in a study of glioma-infiltrating T cells. TCR alpha and beta CDR3 regions were amplified from RNA using iRepertoire nested multiplex PCR. Via MiXCR, TCRdb re-called the multiplex PCR reads, giving one row per CDR3 protein. The table has approximately 190,000 distinct CDR3 sequences, around 32% seen once. The germline V gene has CDR1 ENHRY and CDR2 SYGVKD. V lost 5 bases to trimming and J lost 0 bases, with 8 bases between them. This CDR3 spans 14 amino acids. This sequence originates from a human donor with low-grade glioma or glioblastoma, undergoing nonglioma brain surgery, or in good health (not recorded which). The source material was glioma tissue, nonneoplastic brain tissue, or PBMCs (not recorded which). The chain is built from TRBV10-3 and TRBJ2-1; D call uncertain. CDR3 region: CAISRFNSYNEQFF. CDR3 DNA sequence: TGTGCCATCAGTCGATTCAACTCCTACAATGAGCAGTTCTTC.